This TCR beta chain was captured by sequencing in a study of OX40 agonist ivuxolimab in advanced cancers. For context, the study as a whole: The costimulatory receptor OX40 (CD134) was targeted by ivuxolimab, a fully human IgG2 agonistic monoclonal antibody. Peripheral TCRbeta sequencing aimed to test whether ivuxolimab altered TCR sequence diversity and caused clonal T-cell expansion. Intravenous ivuxolimab was administered to patients every 2 weeks at six dose levels: 0.01, 0.1, 0.3, 1.5, 3 and 10 mg/kg. Of the approximately 53 patients in dose escalation, 19 had hepatocellular carcinoma, some 15 had melanoma, 9 had renal cell carcinoma and 9 had head and neck cancer. Partial responses occurred in three dose-escalation patients, of whom one had hepatocellular carcinoma and two had cutaneous melanoma. In the dose-escalation cohort, 82.7% of patients were male, and the mean age was approximately 64 years, with a range of about 23 to 80. Prior anti-PD-1, anti-PD-L1 or anti-CTLA-4 therapy was permitted, and checkpoint inhibitors had been received by about two fifths of dose-escalation patients. The paper covers the monotherapy dose-escalation part of the phase I ivuxolimab trial, which included N ≈ 50 patients. The investigation overall reported the following: On average, CD8+ T cells showed more expanded clones than CD4+ T cells after ivuxolimab. Low levels of normalized T-cell clonal expansion were also shown by some nonresponding patients. Partial responders in the 0.1-3.0 mg/kg groups had among the lowest normalized peripheral clonal expansion, especially among CD8+ T cells. Clonal expansion of both CD4+ and CD8+ blood T cells was observed from baseline to week 6 at doses 0.1 to 3.0 mg/kg. The antigen specificity of the peripheral T cells that underwent clonal expansion was not determined.

To sequence the TCRbeta CDR3 region, genomic DNA was isolated from the sorted cells. The immunoSEQ Assay was used to sequence the TCRbeta CDR3 regions. TCRdb mirrors the immuneACCESS table, restricted to in-frame sequences. Some clones are absent from its copies; in checked studies, under half trace to an unresolved V gene, and the reason for the others is unknown. This sample gives approximately 30,000 clones in total; 84% of them show up just once. Jointly, the top ten make up about 12% of the sample. The trial excluded patients who had a history of autoimmune disease or who were on systemic immunosuppression. Peripheral blood for TCR sequencing was collected from all dose cohorts at baseline, on cycle 4 day 1, and on cycle 7 day 1. Samples were obtained from an open-label, multicenter, first-in-human phase I dose-escalation trial of ivuxolimab. Adults with locally advanced or metastatic melanoma, renal cell, hepatocellular, or head and neck squamous cell carcinoma were enrolled in the trial. Before TCR sequencing, CD4+ T cells and CD8+ T cells were sorted from peripheral blood as separate populations.

Trimmed from V: 4 bases; trimmed from J: 1 base; junction bases lacking a gene match: 10. The CDR3, cysteine through phenylalanine, is 16 amino acids long. The only DNA kept is the CDR3, 48 bases in frame from the first base. From the germline V gene, CDR1 is MNHEY and CDR2 is SVGAGI. A word on this clone: Its cognate antigen has yet to be identified. The sample holds no much larger clone one base away, and base qualities are not on file.

This sequence uses TRBV6-5 and TRBJ2-7; TRBD1 fits 7 bases in the junction. Sequencing was performed on CD4+ or CD8+ T cells sorted from blood, taken in a trial of the OX40 agonist ivuxolimab. The receptor comes from an adult with an advanced solid tumor such as melanoma, head and neck, liver or kidney cancer. The DNA sequence follows: TGTGCCAGCAGTTCTCCGACAGGGTGGGGGTCCTACGAGCAGTACTTC. Translated, it reads CASSSPTGWGSYEQYF.